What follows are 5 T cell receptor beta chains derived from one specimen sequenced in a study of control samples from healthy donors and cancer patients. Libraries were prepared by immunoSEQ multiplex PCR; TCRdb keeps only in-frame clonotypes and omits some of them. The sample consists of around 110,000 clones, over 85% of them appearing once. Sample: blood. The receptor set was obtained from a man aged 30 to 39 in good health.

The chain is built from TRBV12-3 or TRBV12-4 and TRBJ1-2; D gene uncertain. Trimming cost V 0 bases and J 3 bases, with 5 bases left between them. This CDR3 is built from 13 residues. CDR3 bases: TGTGCCAGCAGTTTAGCCCTCTACTATGGCTACACCTTC. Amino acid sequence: CASSLALYYGYTF.

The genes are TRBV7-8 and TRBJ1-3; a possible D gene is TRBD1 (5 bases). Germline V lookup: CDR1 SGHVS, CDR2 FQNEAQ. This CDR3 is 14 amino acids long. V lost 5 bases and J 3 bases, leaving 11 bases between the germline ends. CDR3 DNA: TGTGCCAGCAGCCGGGGGGGTTTTGGAAACACCATATATTTT. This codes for CASSRGGFGNTIYF.

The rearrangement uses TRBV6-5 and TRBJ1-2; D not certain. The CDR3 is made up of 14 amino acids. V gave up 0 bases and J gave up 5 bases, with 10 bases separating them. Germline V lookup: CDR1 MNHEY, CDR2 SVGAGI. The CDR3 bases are TGTGCCAGCAGTTACTCGAGTGGAGGGTATGGCTACACCTTC. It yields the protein CASSYSSGGYGYTF.

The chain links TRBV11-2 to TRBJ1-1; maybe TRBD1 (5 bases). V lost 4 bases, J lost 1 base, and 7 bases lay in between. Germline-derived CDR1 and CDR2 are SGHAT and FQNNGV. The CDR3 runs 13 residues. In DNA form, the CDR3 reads TGTGCCAGCAGCTCTAGGGGGAACACTGAAGCTTTCTTT. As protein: CASSSRGNTEAFF.

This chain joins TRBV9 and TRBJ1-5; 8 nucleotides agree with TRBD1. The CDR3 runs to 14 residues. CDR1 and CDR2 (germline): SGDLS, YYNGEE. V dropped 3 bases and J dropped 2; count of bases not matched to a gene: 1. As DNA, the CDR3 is TGTGCCAGCAGCGCGACAGGGGGCAATCAGCCCCAGCATTTT. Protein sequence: CASSATGGNQPQHF.